The present TCR beta chain was sequenced within a study of T cell repertoires in cytomegalovirus infection. Overall study context: Signatures in public TCR beta sequences pointed to both CMV infection and matching HLA type. Study outcomes and limitations: People with CMV and the relevant HLA were identified by cumulative public TCR beta family frequency. The response measured ex vivo was dominated by TCR beta clonotypes (HLA-C-restricted and CMV-specific).

In this sample, this clonotype turned up many times. What it recognizes is unknown. TCRdb recomputed calls from the reads with MiXCR, one row per CDR3 protein. The sample yields 250,000 or so distinct CDR3 sequences, approximately 15% seen once. The source of this sequence is a human donor in good health (CMV status not recorded). Some clones in this sample may be carry-over from other donors' samples. The material sequenced was CD8+ T cells from PBMCs.

The CDR3 spells CASSIPGQGNGYTF. For the CDR3, the DNA is TGTGCCAGCAGCATACCGGGACAGGGTAATGGCTACACCTTC. The chain couples TRBV7-8 to TRBJ1-2; 9 positions match TRBD1. The trim removed 5 bases at V and 6 bases at J, leaving 7 bases unmatched. The CDR3 sequence is 14 residues long. Germline V gene sequence: CDR1 SGHVS, CDR2 FQNEAQ.